This TCR beta chain was sequenced in a study of human T cells and chemical hapten exposure. This clonotype was counted many times. The CDR3 has 13 residues. Trimming at V came to 6 bases and at J to 2 bases, leaving 2 bases not matched to a gene. Sample time point: pre-sensitization, week 0. Treatment: therapeutic diphenylcyclopropenone sensitization with weekly scalp DPC. Patches went on only after blood had been drawn each time. TCRdb used MiXCR to reprocess the RACE reads, holding one entry per CDR3 protein. The sample carries about 62,000 distinct CDR3 sequences, approximately 6.7% recorded once. Sample: whole blood, taken in connection with sensitization to the hapten diphenylcyclopropenone (DPC). This clonotype originated in a woman aged 25 to 39 with alopecia areata. Some clones in this sample may be carry-over from other donors' samples. V and J are TRBV12-3 or TRBV12-4 and TRBJ1-2; 8 nucleotides align to TRBD1. The CDR3 reads CASRRQGNYGYTF. The CDR3 nucleotides are TGTGCCAGCAGAAGACAGGGGAACTATGGCTACACCTTC.